What follows are 3 T cell receptor beta chains derived from one specimen sequenced in a study of Tregs in tolerant kidney transplant recipients. The table came from immunoSEQ multiplex PCR; TCRdb's copy has only in-frame clones and leaves some out. The table records 50,000 or so clones, 91% of them present only once. Mixed chimerism was transient after nonmyeloablative marrow transplants from related graft donors. The material sequenced was CD8+ T cells from blood (PBMCs), taken 24 months after the transplant. The receptors originated from a human patient who received a combined kidney and bone marrow transplant. Some T cells may arise from the graft donor.

V usage is TRBV21-1 and J usage is TRBJ2-3; the DNA was not used to check the table's D call, TRBD2. TRBV21-1 is noted as a pseudogene. The CDR3 runs 14 residues. Written as DNA, the CDR3 is TGTGCCAGCAGCATAGGACGGGACACAGATACGCAGTATTTT. This codes for CASSIGRDTDTQYF.

The rearrangement joins TRBV4-2 to TRBJ1-1, with 8 bases that match TRBD1. This CDR3 is 17 amino acids long. The junction had 9 bases not matched to a gene; V was cut back by 0 bases and J by 3 bases. CDR1 and CDR2 from the germline V gene are LGHNA and YNFKEQ. Here the CDR3 reads CASSQERPGGEDTEAFF. In DNA, the CDR3 is TGTGCCAGCAGCCAAGAAAGGCCAGGGGGCGAGGACACTGAAGCTTTCTTT.

J is TRBJ2-2 and V is TRBV5-6, with D perhaps TRBD2 (5 bases). The germline CDR1 and CDR2 sequences are SGHDT and YYEEEE. Trimming removed 3 bases from V and 5 bases from J, with 8 bases in between. The CDR3 contains 13 residues. CDR3 region: CASSYPGTGELFF. CDR3 nucleotides: TGTGCCAGCAGCTATCCGGGGACCGGGGAGCTGTTTTTT.